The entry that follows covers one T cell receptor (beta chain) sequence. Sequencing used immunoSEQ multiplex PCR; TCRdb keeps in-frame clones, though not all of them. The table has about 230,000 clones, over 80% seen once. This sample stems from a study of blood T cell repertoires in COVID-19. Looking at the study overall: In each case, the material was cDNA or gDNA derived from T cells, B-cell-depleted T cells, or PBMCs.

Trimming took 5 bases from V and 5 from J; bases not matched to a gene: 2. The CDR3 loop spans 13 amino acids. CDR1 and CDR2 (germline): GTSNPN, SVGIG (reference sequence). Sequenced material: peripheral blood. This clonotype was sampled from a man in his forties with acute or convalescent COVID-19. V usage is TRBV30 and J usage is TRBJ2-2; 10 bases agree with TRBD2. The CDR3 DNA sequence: TGTGCCTGGGGACTAGCGGCGACCGGGGAGCTGTTTTTT. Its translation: CAWGLAATGELFF.